One sample yielded the 18 T cell receptor beta chains listed below, sequenced in a study of control samples from healthy donors and cancer patients. The method was immunoSEQ multiplex PCR; TCRdb's version includes in-frame clones alone and lacks a portion of them. The sample consists of tens of thousands of clones, roughly 90% of them appearing once. Specimen: blood. These receptors all stem from a woman aged 25 to 39 in good health.

The chain couples TRBV5-5 to TRBJ1-1; TRBD1 might be the D (6 bases). Germline assignment: CDR1 SGHKS and CDR2 YYEKEE (reference sequence). This CDR3 spans 14 amino acids. Trimming pared 1 base from V and 1 base from J, leaving 8 bases between. The CDR3 sequence: CASSLTTGNTEAFF. CDR3 DNA: TGTGCCAGCAGCTTGACGACAGGGAACACTGAAGCTTTCTTT.

This clone has a single count. The chain joins TRBV28 to TRBJ1-2; TRBD1 agrees at 7 bases. The V gene's germline CDR1 is MDHEN and CDR2 SYDVKM. V lost 5 bases, J lost 3 bases, and 9 bases stayed unmatched. This CDR3 region has 15 residues. In DNA, the CDR3 is TGTGCCAGCAGTCCCGGCGGGGGGACAGACTATGGCTACACCTTC. It is translated as CASSPGGGTDYGYTF.

CDR3 in DNA: TGCGCCAGCAGCCAACAGATCTCATATGGCTACACCTTC. This gives the protein CASSQQISYGYTF. The chain recombines TRBV5-1 with TRBJ1-2; D uncertain. Trimming removed 4 bases at V and 5 bases at J, with 12 bases between. The CDR3 spans 13 residues. Looked up from germline, CDR1 is SGHRS and CDR2 is YFSETQ.

This chain uses TRBV6-5 with TRBJ2-1, with TRBD1 matching over 10 bases. Germline V lookup: CDR1 MNHEY, CDR2 SVGAGI. This CDR3 comprises 12 residues. Trimming cost V 10 bases and J 5 bases; bases outside gene matches: 2. CDR3 sequence (DNA): TGTGCCACCGGGACAGGGGACAATGAGCAGTTCTTC. Its translation is CATGTGDNEQFF.

The chain carries TRBV10-3 and TRBJ2-7; 8 bases fit TRBD2. From germline, CDR1 is ENHRY and CDR2 SYGVKD. The CDR3 covers 15 residues. Trimming cost V 3 bases and J 2 bases; bases outside gene matches: 6. The CDR3 sequence: CAISDSGTSPYEQYF. CDR3 DNA sequence: TGTGCCATCAGTGACTCCGGGACTAGTCCCTACGAGCAGTACTTC.

This sequence joins TRBV27 and TRBJ1-6, with a weak D call TRBD1 (5 bases). The CDR3 length is 17 residues. Germline CDR1 and CDR2: MNHEY and SMNVEV (reference sequence). V was cut by 5 bases and J by 0 bases, with 14 bases left in between. The CDR3 loop is CASSPDSSFSYNSPLHF. As DNA, the CDR3 is TGTGCCAGCAGTCCCGACAGTAGTTTCTCCTATAATTCACCCCTCCACTTT.

This clone turned up a few times. V is TRBV11-2 and J is TRBJ1-6, with TRBD1 as a possible D gene (5 bases). V shed 7 bases and J shed 3 bases, with 7 bases lying between them. The CDR3 consists of 13 residues. Germline-derived CDR1 and CDR2 are SGHAT and FQNNGV. The chain's CDR3 is CASNQGYNSPLHF. In DNA, the CDR3 is TGTGCCAGCAATCAGGGCTATAATTCACCCCTCCACTTT.

With regard to this clone: A junction boundary mismatches the germline segment, possibly from a read error. Other DNA sequences within the sample encode an identical CDR3. CDR3 in amino acids: CASSLSPGQNYGYTF. The CDR3 DNA reads TGTGCTAGCAGTCTATCCCCGGGACAAAACTATGGCTACACCTTC. The chain couples TRBV27 to TRBJ1-2; D perhaps matches TRBD1 (6 bases). The germline CDR1 and CDR2 sequences are MNHEY and SMNVEV (reference sequence). This CDR3 comprises 15 residues.

The gene calls are TRBV4-1 and TRBJ1-5, with D possibly matching TRBD1 (6 bases). V lost 0 bases and J 6 bases, leaving 18 bases between the germline ends. The CDR3 covers 17 residues. Germline CDR1 reads MGHRA; CDR2 reads YSYEKL. CDR3 in DNA: TGCGCCAGCAGCCAAGATGACTCGGGGGCCCCTGGTCAGCCCCAGCATTTT. It is translated as CASSQDDSGAPGQPQHF.

The chain is built from TRBV7-9 and TRBJ1-5; 9 bases match TRBD1. The germline V gene encodes CDR1 SEHNR and CDR2 FQNEAQ (reference sequence). Trimming removed 0 bases from V and 7 bases from J; junction bases left unmatched: 1. CDR3 size: 14 residues. The CDR3 spells CASSLADRGQPQHF. Here the CDR3 DNA reads TGTGCCAGCAGCTTAGCGGACAGGGGACAGCCCCAGCATTTT.

The V gene is TRBV5-5, the J gene TRBJ2-7; D might be TRBD1 or TRBD2, each matching 5 bases. V lost 4 bases and J 0 bases, leaving 14 bases between the germline ends. The CDR3 spans 15 residues. Germline lookup yields CDR1 SGHKS and CDR2 YYEKEE (reference sequence). The DNA of the CDR3 is TGTGCCAGCAGCCTGGGACCGGGAAGCTCCTACGAGCAGTACTTC. Its translation: CASSLGPGSSYEQYF.

This sequence joins TRBV3-1 (or the pseudogene TRBV3-2) and TRBJ1-5; the match to TRBD1 covers 8 bases. This CDR3 region has 15 residues. In germline, CDR1 is LGHDT, CDR2 YNNKEL (reference sequence). J was trimmed by 8 bases and V by 1 base; bases with no gene match: 7. The CDR3 loop reads CASSQAGTGGKPQHF. CDR3 DNA: TGTGCCAGCAGCCAAGCCGGGACAGGTGGGAAGCCCCAGCATTTT.

This sequence joins TRBV19 and TRBJ1-5, with D perhaps TRBD1 (5 bases). The germline CDR1 and CDR2 sequences are LNHDA and SQIVND (reference sequence). Between the trimmed V and J ends, which lost 2 bases and 1 base, there was a span of 6 bases. The CDR3 contains 14 residues. The CDR3 DNA follows: TGTGCCAGTAGTATATCAGGGAGCAATCAGCCCCAGCATTTT. Protein product: CASSISGSNQPQHF.

The V gene is TRBV5-1, the J gene TRBJ2-3; 7 bases match TRBD1. This CDR3 region has 15 residues. Germline lookup yields CDR1 SGHRS and CDR2 YFSETQ. The J segment lost 0 bases and the V segment lost 4 bases, leaving 5 bases of the junction unmatched. The CDR3, as DNA: TGCGCCAGCAGCAGGGACAGCTCTAGCACAGATACGCAGTATTTT. Its protein product is CASSRDSSSTDTQYF.

The J gene is TRBJ1-3, the V gene TRBV5-1; 8 bases map to TRBD1. The CDR3 runs to 17 residues. J was trimmed by 0 bases and V by 3 bases; bases with no gene match: 8. The germline CDR1 and CDR2 sequences are SGHRS and YFSETQ. The CDR3: CASSSSGTGPSGNTIYF. CDR3 nucleotides: TGCGCCAGCAGCTCGTCCGGGACAGGCCCCTCTGGAAACACCATATATTTT.

The rearrangement joins TRBV5-6 to TRBJ2-6; perhaps TRBD2 as D (6 bases). V lost 3 bases, J lost 1 base, and 8 bases lay in between. This CDR3 spans 15 amino acids. Germline V gives CDR1 SGHDT, CDR2 YYEEEE. The CDR3 loop reads CASSWGTSGANVLTF. CDR3 bases: TGTGCCAGCAGCTGGGGGACTTCTGGGGCCAACGTCCTGACTTTC.

CDR3 DNA sequence: TGCGCCAGTGCAAGACAGCCGGACACTGAAGCTTTCTTT. It specifies CASARQPDTEAFF. The chain joins TRBV10-1 to TRBJ1-1; tentative D call: TRBD1 (5 bases). The ends were cut back, 9 bases at V and 3 bases at J, with 14 bases in the middle. Germline lookup yields CDR1 WNHNN and CDR2 SYGVQD (reference sequence). The CDR3 is 13 amino acids.

The rearrangement links TRBV3-1 (or the pseudogene TRBV3-2) to TRBJ2-3; TRBD2 might be the D (7 bases). The V gene lost 2 bases and the J gene lost 4 bases, with 13 bases spanning the gap. The CDR3 has 15 residues. Germline V gives CDR1 LGHDT, CDR2 YNNKEL (reference sequence). This CDR3 reads CASSQMGGGPDTQYF. In DNA form, the CDR3 reads TGTGCCAGCAGCCAAATGGGGGGGGGCCCAGATACGCAGTATTTT.